This T cell receptor beta chain was obtained from a study of T cells after yellow fever vaccination. Study overall: Those fractions that held only low numbers of cells were prepared using the SMART-Seq v4 Ultra Low Input RNA kit.

This clonotype came up a few times. Its antigen remains unidentified. Template-switching 5'RACE yielded the TCR cDNA; a universal primer site and UMIs were added in the process. MiXCR, applied by TCRdb to the 5' RACE reads, yields one record per CDR3 protein. Among some 390,000 distinct CDR3 sequences listed, about 19% were seen once. Whole-study results and caveats: Just a small share of clonotypes turned up in the CD4 compartment as well as the CD8 compartment. Researchers cautioned that FACS-sorted repertoires could harbor abundant clonotypes contaminating from the bulk population.

The starting material was PBMCs, obtained before the yellow fever booster vaccination. The TCR sequence derives from a man aged 18 to 29 who received the YFV17D yellow fever vaccine.

The CDR3 region has the DNA TGCGCCAGCAGCCCGCAACGGAGACAGCAGGTCACCGGGGAGCTGTTTTTT. Protein product: CASSPQRRQQVTGELFF. This chain joins TRBV4-3 and TRBJ2-2; perhaps TRBD1 as D (5 bases). The germline V gene encodes CDR1 LGHNA and CDR2 YSLEER. The CDR3 runs to 17 residues. V was trimmed by 4 bases and J by 4 bases, leaving 19 bases between them.